This T cell receptor beta chain came from a study of blood T cell repertoires in COVID-19. CDR3 size: 16 residues. The V gene's germline CDR1 is KGHSH and CDR2 LQKENI. The V gene lost 4 bases and the J gene lost 1 base, with 14 bases spanning the gap. Sequencing was performed with immunoSEQ multiplex PCR; in TCRdb, only in-frame clones are kept and a portion is missing. Among tens of thousands of clones listed, 87% were seen once. The sequence came from a woman aged 80 or over with COVID-19, enrolled during active disease. Sequencing was done on a sample of peripheral blood. The chain couples TRBV18 to TRBJ1-3, with a weak D call TRBD1 (5 bases). CDR3 region: CASSLSEGRSGNTIYF. CDR3 nucleotides: TGTGCCAGCTCACTGTCGGAGGGGCGATCTGGAAACACCATATATTTT.